This is a list of T cell receptor beta chains from one sample in a study of shared clonotypes between healthy human individuals. Sequencing was performed with immunoSEQ multiplex PCR; in TCRdb, only in-frame clones are kept and a portion is missing. The profile shows around 940,000 clones, around three quarters of them singletons. Sequenced material: memory CD4+ T cells sorted from blood. The receptor source for this set is a man aged 18 to 29 in good health. The CDR3 runs from the conserved cysteine through the conserved F or W. Fields, in order: V gene, CDR3 length, CDR3 protein.

TRBV5-1,15,CASSLGRVAYNEQFF
TRBV7-9,14,CASIRRDGTGELFF
TRBV11-2,15,CASSLLGADTGELFF
TRBV18,15,CASSPQGGYNSPLHF
TRBV21-1,15,CASSNLRTGSYEQYF
TRBV5-1,13,CASSLSGPYEQYF
TRBV9,15,CASSVVGDSHNEQFF
TRBV2,15,CASSQDRALNQPQHF
TRBV6-5,13,CASSYSKVYGYTF
TRBV6-1,13,CASEGAGVYEQYF
TRBV2,14,CASSPDGGNSPLHF
TRBV13,13,CASSSLGTTEAFF
TRBV30,13,CAWSQGVNQPQHF
TRBV30,15,CAWSGASGYYNEQFF
TRBV7-9,15,CASSFLGQVNSPLHF
TRBV29-1,14,CSVGGTGLNQPQHF
TRBV27,15,CASSLGRGPAYEQYF
TRBV4-1,17,CASSHNRLAGLSNEQFF
TRBV25-1,13,CASKKGQYTEAFF
TRBV9,15,CASSPRGTPNQPQHF
TRBV20-1,11,CSARWTDEAFF
TRBV10-3,15,CAISESIASNQPQHF
TRBV18,16,CASSIHREGPRGTQYF
TRBV9,13,CASSVTLQETQYF
TRBV6-6,14,CASSLDSYNSPLHF
TRBV5-4,14,CASSLVPPRNEQFF
TRBV4-1,18,CASSQSGTGYSGANVLTF
TRBV5-4,13,CASSRRANTEAFF
TRBV5-4,14,CASSLDGGHQPQHF
TRBV19,13,CASSIDLNSPLHF
TRBV11-2,15,CASSRLAGGTGELFF
TRBV5-1,14,CASSLDPSNYGYTF
TRBV9,14,CASSRESEDYGYTF
TRBV7-9,14,CASSFGVSNQPQHF
TRBV6-5,13,CASSPQGNSPLHF
TRBV5-6,13,CASSWTVTYEQYF
TRBV5-1,15,CASSPEGAPSEKLFF
TRBV2,15,CASSGRGLNTGELFF
TRBV30,13,CAWKEGTNTEAFF
TRBV6-1,15,CASSEASRSTGELFF
TRBV6-5,15,CASSRMTGGTGELFF
TRBV18,16,CASSPPTSAVTGELFF
TRBV6-5,14,CASKGDSLGGEQFF